This T cell receptor (beta chain) was identified during a study of blood T cell repertoires in COVID-19. The overall study: Collection of acute and convalescent COVID-19 samples took place in the United States, Italy and Spain. PBMCs, B-cell-depleted T cells, or T cells provided the cDNA or gDNA that made up the material.

CDR3 size: 16 residues. Trimming cost V 5 bases and J 3 bases, with 17 bases left between them. CDR1 and CDR2 from the germline V gene are SGHTA and FQGNSA. This clone was recorded once. Under the authors' procedure: Estimated nucleated cell counts came from reference gene primer amplification. This table comes from immunoSEQ multiplex PCR, and its TCRdb copy is limited to in-frame clones, with some not included. That table furnishes V, J and clone size, whereas the DNA furnished D and trimming. The sample includes about 87,000 clones, 70% to 85% of them seen just once. This receptor was identified in a woman aged 50 to 60 with acute or convalescent COVID-19. The chain employs TRBV7-2 and TRBJ2-4; tentative D call: TRBD1 (7 bases). The sample taken for sequencing was peripheral blood. In DNA, the CDR3 is TGTGCCAGCAGCCCAGGAGGGGGCTTAGGCAAAAACATTCAGTACTTC. Protein sequence: CASSPGGGLGKNIQYF.